This is a list of T cell receptor beta chains from one sample in a study of blood T cell repertoires in COVID-19. Some clones are missing from TCRdb's copy, which holds only in-frame ones; the method was immunoSEQ multiplex PCR. The sample includes fewer than 400,000 clones, roughly 90% of them seen just once. The source material was peripheral blood. The receptors derive from a woman aged 30 to 39 with COVID-19, enrolled during active disease. Each CDR3 is given with its conserved first and last residue. D genes are given only for firm matches. Size values are once, few and many counts, or a class for expanded clones, and some rows have none.

j_call d_call clone_size v_call cdr3_nt cdr3_aa
TRBJ2-3 NA NA TRBV6-5 TGTGCCAGCAGGGGTAGCGTCTCGAACACAGATACGCAGTATTTT CASRGSVSNTDTQYF
TRBJ1-6 NA NA TRBV9 TGTGCCAGCAGCGTGCAGGGAAATAATTCACCCCTCCACTTT CASSVQGNNSPLHF
TRBJ2-1 TRBD2 few TRBV2 TGTGCCAGTTCCCGGGAGGCTAACAATGAGCAGTTCTTC CASSREANNEQFF
TRBJ2-2 NA NA TRBV7-3 TGTGCCACCGCAGGGACATCGAACACCGGGGAGCTGTTTTTT CATAGTSNTGELFF
TRBJ2-2 NA NA TRBV15 TGTGCCACCAGCAGAGAAGGGGGAAGAGGAGCAACCGGGGAGCTGTTTTTT CATSREGGRGATGELFF
TRBJ2-7 TRBD2 once TRBV7-9 TGTGCCAGCAGCAGAGCGGGACGGGAGCAGTACTTC CASSRAGREQYF
TRBJ1-2 TRBD1 NA TRBV7-9 TGTGCCAGCAGCTTTCCGGGACAGGGTTTTGGCAATGGCTACACCTTC CASSFPGQGFGNGYTF
TRBJ1-1 NA few TRBV20-1 TGCAGTGCTAGTATAGCCACTGAAGCTTTCTTT CSASIATEAFF
TRBJ1-4 NA many TRBV19 TGTGCCAGTAGTATCTCCCCCGGGACAGAAAAACTGTTTTTT CASSISPGTEKLFF
TRBJ1-2 NA once TRBV7-2 TGTGCCAGCAGCTTGGGTGTCCAGGACTATGGCTACACCTTC CASSLGVQDYGYTF
TRBJ2-5 NA NA TRBV19 TGTGCCAGTAGTGTCTACGCCTCCCAAGAGACCCAGTACTTC CASSVYASQETQYF
TRBJ2-1 TRBD1 NA TRBV4-2 TGTGCCAGCAGCCAAGATGGGACAGGGACCTACAATGAGCAGTTCTTC CASSQDGTGTYNEQFF
TRBJ1-1 NA NA TRBV2 TGTGCCAGCAGTCAATACACTGAAGCTTTCTTT CASSQYTEAFF
TRBJ1-5 NA NA TRBV28 TGTGCCAGCAGTCTATTTAGCTACAATCAGCCCCAGCATTTT CASSLFSYNQPQHF
TRBJ1-1 TRBD1 NA TRBV2 TGTGCCAGCAGTAGGGACAGGGGGGACACTGAAGCTTTCTTT CASSRDRGDTEAFF
TRBJ1-4 TRBD1 NA TRBV2 TGTGCCAGCAGTCCGACGGGAGGACAGGGTGAAAAACTGTTTTTT CASSPTGGQGEKLFF
TRBJ2-2 TRBD1 NA TRBV19 TGTGCCAGTAGGGGGGGACAGGGGTTGGACACCGGGGAGCTGTTTTTT CASRGGQGLDTGELFF
TRBJ2-1 TRBD2 once TRBV3-1/TRBV3-2 TGTGCCAGCAGCCCGTCACTAGCGGGTGGCCCCCCACAGTTCTTC CASSPSLAGGPPQFF
TRBJ2-7 NA NA TRBV10-2 TGCGCCAGCAGTGAGTCTGATCCCGGGAGCTCCTACGAGCAGTACTTC CASSESDPGSSYEQYF
TRBJ1-6 NA NA TRBV12-3/TRBV12-4 TGTGCCAGCAGTTTAACTGAATCACCCCTCCACTTT CASSLTESPLHF
TRBJ1-2 TRBD1 many TRBV5-8 TGTGCCAGCAGCGCATACAGGGGGCGGAACTATGGCTACACCTTC CASSAYRGRNYGYTF
TRBJ2-3 TRBD2 NA TRBV2 TGTGCCAGCAGTTGGGGGGGGACAGATACGCAGTATTTT CASSWGGTDTQYF
TRBJ2-1 TRBD1 NA TRBV5-1 TGCGCCAGCAGCGAGACAGGGGGGAACTCCTACAATGAGCAGTTCTTC CASSETGGNSYNEQFF
TRBJ2-3 TRBD2 NA TRBV11-2 TGTGCCAGCAGCTTCTCCGGGACTAGCGGCACAGATACGCAGTATTTT CASSFSGTSGTDTQYF
TRBJ2-7 TRBD1 NA TRBV5-5 TGTGCCAGCAGCTACACAGCGACAGGGGCAATCTACGAGCAGTACTTC CASSYTATGAIYEQYF
TRBJ2-2 NA NA TRBV9 TGTGCCAGCAGCGTAGCCGAGCAAACCGGGGAGCTGTTTTTT CASSVAEQTGELFF
TRBJ1-1 TRBD1 NA TRBV30 TGTGCCTGGAGTAGGGGGACAGGGCTGACTGAAGCTTTCTTT CAWSRGTGLTEAFF
TRBJ2-2 TRBD2 NA TRBV10-1 TGCGCCAGCAGTGACCCGACTAGCGGGAGTTGGGCCGGGGAGCTGTTTTTT CASSDPTSGSWAGELFF
TRBJ2-5 TRBD2 NA TRBV9 TGTGCCAGCAGCGTAGCTACGGGGAGGGTGGAGACCCAGTACTTC CASSVATGRVETQYF
TRBJ1-5 NA NA TRBV3-1/TRBV3-2 TGTGCCAGCAGCCAGGCTATGGGGCGCAATCAGCCCCAGCATTTT CASSQAMGRNQPQHF
TRBJ1-5 TRBD1 NA TRBV9 TGTGCCAGCAGCGCAGGACAGGGTGTCCATCAGCCCCAGCATTTT CASSAGQGVHQPQHF
TRBJ1-3 NA NA TRBV6-5 TGTGCCAGCAAAATACAGGGTCTCCCTGGAAACACCATATATTTT CASKIQGLPGNTIYF
TRBJ2-3 TRBD1 NA TRBV12-5 TGTGCTAGTGGTCTACCGAGGAAGGACAGGATGGAGCCAGATACGCAGTATTTT CASGLPRKDRMEPDTQYF